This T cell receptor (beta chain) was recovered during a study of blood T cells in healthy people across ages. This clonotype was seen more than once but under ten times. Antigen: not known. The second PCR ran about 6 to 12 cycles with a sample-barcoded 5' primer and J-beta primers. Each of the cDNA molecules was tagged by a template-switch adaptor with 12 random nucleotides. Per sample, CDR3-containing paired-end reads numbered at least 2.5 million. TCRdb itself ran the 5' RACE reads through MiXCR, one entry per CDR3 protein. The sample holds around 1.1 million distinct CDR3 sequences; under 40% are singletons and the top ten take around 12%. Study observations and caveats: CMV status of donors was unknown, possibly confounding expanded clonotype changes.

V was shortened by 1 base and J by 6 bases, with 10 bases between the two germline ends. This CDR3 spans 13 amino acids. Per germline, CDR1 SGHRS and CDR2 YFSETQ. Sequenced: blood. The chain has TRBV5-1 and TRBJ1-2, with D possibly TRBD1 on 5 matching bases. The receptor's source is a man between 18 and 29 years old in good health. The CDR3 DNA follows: TGCGCCAGCAGCTTGTCCAGGGTAAATGGCTACACCTTC. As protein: CASSLSRVNGYTF.